This section outlines one T cell receptor (beta chain) sequence together with its context. Different DNA sequences within this sample yield the same CDR3. Original handling: Amplification of reference gene primers provided the estimated nucleated cell counts. Profiling relied on immunoSEQ multiplex PCR, and the TCRdb table lists in-frame clones only, not all of them. Clone size and the V and J calls come from that table; the DNA yielded D and trimming. The sample has 80,000 to 95,000 clones; over 80% are singletons. The germline V gene has CDR1 SGHTA and CDR2 FQGNSA. This CDR3 comprises 13 residues. V was trimmed by 4 bases and J by 2 bases, leaving 8 bases between them. The entry originates in a study of blood T cell repertoires in COVID-19. On the study more broadly: The cDNA or gDNA used as material had been derived from T cells, B-cell-depleted T cells, or PBMCs.

V usage is TRBV7-2 and J usage is TRBJ1-1, with a possible D match to TRBD1 (5 bases). The material sequenced was peripheral blood. The receptor was isolated from a woman at least 80 years old with active or convalescent COVID-19. The CDR3 is CASSSGQNTEAFF. Here the CDR3 DNA reads TGTGCCAGCAGCTCCGGACAAAACACTGAAGCTTTCTTT.